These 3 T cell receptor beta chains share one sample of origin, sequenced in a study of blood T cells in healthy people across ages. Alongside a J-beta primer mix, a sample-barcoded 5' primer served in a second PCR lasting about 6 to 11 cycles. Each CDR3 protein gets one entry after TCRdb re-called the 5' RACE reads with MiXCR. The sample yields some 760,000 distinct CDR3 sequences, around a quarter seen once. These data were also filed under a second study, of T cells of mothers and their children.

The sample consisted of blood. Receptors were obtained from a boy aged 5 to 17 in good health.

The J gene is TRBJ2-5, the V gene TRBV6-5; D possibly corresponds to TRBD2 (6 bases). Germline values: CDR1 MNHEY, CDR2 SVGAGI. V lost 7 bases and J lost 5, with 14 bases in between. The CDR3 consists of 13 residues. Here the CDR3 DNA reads TGTGCCAGCAAGGGAACAGGAGGGGAGACCCAGTACTTC. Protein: CASKGTGGETQYF.

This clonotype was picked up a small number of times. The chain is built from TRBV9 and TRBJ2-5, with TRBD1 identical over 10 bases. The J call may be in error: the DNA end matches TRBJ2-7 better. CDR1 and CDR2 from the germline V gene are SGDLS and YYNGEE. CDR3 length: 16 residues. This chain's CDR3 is CASSPNRGTGAYEQYF. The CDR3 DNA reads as TGTGCCAGCAGCCCCAACCGCGGGACAGGGGCGTACGAGCAGTACTTC.

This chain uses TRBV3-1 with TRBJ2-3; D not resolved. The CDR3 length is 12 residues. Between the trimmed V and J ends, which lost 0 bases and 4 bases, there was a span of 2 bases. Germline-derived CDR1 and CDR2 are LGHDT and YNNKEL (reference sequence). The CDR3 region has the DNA TGTGCCAGCAGCCAAGATCCAGATACGCAGTATTTT. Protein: CASSQDPDTQYF.